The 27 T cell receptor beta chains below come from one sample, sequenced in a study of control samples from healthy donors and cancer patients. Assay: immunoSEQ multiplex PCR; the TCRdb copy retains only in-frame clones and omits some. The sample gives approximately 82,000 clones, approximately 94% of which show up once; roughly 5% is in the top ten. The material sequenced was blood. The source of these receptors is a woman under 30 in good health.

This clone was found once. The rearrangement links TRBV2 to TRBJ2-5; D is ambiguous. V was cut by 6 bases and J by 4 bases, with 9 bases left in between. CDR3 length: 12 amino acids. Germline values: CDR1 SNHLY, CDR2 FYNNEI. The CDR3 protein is CASSYEAETQYF. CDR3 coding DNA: TGTGCCAGCAGCTATGAGGCAGAGACCCAGTACTTC.

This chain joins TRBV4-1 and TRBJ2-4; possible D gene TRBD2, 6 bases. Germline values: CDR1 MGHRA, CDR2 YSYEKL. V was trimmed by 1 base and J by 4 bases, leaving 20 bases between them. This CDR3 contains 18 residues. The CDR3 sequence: CASSQGPTGEVPKNIQYF. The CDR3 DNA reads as TGCGCCAGCAGCCAAGGGCCAACGGGGGAAGTCCCAAAAAACATTCAGTACTTC.

The CDR3 DNA sequence: TGTGCCAGCAGTTACACTAGCGGGAGTAATGAGCAGTTCTTC. Translated: CASSYTSGSNEQFF. This sequence joins TRBV6-6 and TRBJ2-1, with 11 bases fitting TRBD2. Germline trimming cut 2 bases from V and 7 bases from J; bases unmatched to any gene: 1. The germline CDR1 and CDR2 sequences are MNHNY and SVGAGI (reference sequence). CDR3 length equals 14 residues.

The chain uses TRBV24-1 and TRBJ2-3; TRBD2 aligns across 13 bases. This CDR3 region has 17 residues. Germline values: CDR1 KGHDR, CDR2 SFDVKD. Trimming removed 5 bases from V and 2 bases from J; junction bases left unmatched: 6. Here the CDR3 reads CATSARTSGRATDTQYF. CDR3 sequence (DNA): TGTGCCACCAGTGCCCGGACTAGCGGGAGAGCCACAGATACGCAGTATTTT.

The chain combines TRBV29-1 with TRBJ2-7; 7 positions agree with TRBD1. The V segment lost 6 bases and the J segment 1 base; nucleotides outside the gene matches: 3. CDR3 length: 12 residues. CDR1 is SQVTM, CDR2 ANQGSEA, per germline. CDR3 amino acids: CSVTTGSYEQYF. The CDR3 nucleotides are TGCAGCGTCACGACAGGGTCCTACGAGCAGTACTTC.

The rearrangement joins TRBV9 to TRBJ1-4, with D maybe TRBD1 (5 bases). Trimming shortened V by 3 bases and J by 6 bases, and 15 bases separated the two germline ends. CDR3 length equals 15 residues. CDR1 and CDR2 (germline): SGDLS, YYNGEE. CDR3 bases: TGTGCCAGCAGCGGAATTAGCGGGGGGGATGAAAAACTGTTTTTT. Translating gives CASSGISGGDEKLFF.

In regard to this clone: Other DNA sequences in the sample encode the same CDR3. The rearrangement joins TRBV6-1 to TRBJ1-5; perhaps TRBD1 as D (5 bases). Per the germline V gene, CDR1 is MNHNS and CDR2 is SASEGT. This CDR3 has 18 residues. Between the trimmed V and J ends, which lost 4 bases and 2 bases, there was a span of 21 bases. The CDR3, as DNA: TGTGCCAGCAGTGGCGGGGCGGGGGGGTCCCTTGGCAATCAGCCCCAGCATTTT. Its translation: CASSGGAGGSLGNQPQHF.

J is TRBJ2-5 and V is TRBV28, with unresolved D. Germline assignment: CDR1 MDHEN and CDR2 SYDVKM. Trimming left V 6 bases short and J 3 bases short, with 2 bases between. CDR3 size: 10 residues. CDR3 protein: CASSKETQYF. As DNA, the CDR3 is TGTGCCAGCAGCAAAGAGACCCAGTACTTC.

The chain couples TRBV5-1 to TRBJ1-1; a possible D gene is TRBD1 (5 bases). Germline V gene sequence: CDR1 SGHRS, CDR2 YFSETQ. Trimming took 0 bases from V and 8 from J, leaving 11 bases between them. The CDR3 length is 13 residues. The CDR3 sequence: CASSLEGAGEAFF. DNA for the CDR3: TGCGCCAGCAGCTTGGAAGGTGCAGGGGAAGCTTTCTTT.

The CDR3 nucleotides are TGTGCCAGCAGCTTGGGGCCCAGAGGGGACGGCTACACCTTC. This encodes CASSLGPRGDGYTF. The chain combines TRBV5-6 with TRBJ1-2, with D maybe TRBD1 (5 bases). Per the germline V gene, CDR1 is SGHDT and CDR2 is YYEEEE. The CDR3 has 14 amino acids. V gave up 0 bases and J gave up 8 bases, with 14 bases separating them.

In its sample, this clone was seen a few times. CDR3 DNA: TGTGCCAGCAGTCATCAAACCGGTAGGGAAGCTTTCTTT. Its translation is CASSHQTGREAFF. V usage is TRBV7-3 and J usage is TRBJ1-1; no definite D call. The CDR3 is made up of 13 amino acids. V was clipped by 6 bases and J by 8 bases, with 16 bases between them. Germline V gives CDR1 SGHTA, CDR2 FQGTGA.

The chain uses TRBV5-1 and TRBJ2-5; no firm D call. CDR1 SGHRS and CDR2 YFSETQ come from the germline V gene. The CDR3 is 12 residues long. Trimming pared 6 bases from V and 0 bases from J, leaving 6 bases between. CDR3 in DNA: TGCGCCAGCACGGAGTACCAAGAGACCCAGTACTTC. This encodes CASTEYQETQYF.

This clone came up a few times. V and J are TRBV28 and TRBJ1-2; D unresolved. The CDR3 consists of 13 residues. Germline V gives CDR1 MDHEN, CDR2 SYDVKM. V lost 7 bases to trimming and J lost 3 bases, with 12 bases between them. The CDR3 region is CASTHNTYYGYTF. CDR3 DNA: TGTGCCAGCACCCACAACACCTACTATGGCTACACCTTC.

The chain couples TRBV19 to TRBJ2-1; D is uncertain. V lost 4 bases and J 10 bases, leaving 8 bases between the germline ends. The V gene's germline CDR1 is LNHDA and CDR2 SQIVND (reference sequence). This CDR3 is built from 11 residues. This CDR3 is CASSRNWEQFF. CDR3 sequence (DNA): TGTGCCAGTAGTAGAAACTGGGAGCAGTTCTTC. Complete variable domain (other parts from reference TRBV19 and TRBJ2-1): DGGITQSPKYLFRKEGQNVTLSCEQNLNHDAMYWYRQDPGQGLRLIYYSQIVNDFQKGDIAEGYSVSREKKESFPLTVTSAQKNPTAFYLCASSRNWEQFFGPGTRLTVL.

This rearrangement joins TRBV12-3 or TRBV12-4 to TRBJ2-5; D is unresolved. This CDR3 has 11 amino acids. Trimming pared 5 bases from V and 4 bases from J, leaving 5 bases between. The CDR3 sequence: CASSHGETQYF. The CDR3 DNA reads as TGTGCCAGCAGTCATGGAGAGACCCAGTACTTC.

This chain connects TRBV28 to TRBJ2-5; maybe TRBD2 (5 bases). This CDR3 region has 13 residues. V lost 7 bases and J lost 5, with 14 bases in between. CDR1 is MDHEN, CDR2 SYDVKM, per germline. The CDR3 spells CASIPGSRETQYF. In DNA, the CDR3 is TGTGCCAGCATCCCGGGGTCCAGGGAGACCCAGTACTTC.

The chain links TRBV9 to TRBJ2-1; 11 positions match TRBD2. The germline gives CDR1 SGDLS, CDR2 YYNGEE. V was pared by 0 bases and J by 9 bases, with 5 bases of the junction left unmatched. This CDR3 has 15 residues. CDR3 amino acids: CASSVDPSGGREQFF. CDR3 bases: TGTGCCAGCAGCGTAGATCCTAGCGGGGGGCGTGAGCAGTTCTTC.

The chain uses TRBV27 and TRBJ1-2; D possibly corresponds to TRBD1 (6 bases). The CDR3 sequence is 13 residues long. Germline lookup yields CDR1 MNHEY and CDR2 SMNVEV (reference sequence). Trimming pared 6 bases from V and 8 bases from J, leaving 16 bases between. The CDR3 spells CASRITEGGGYTF. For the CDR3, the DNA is TGTGCCAGCAGGATCACCGAGGGGGGCGGCTACACCTTC.

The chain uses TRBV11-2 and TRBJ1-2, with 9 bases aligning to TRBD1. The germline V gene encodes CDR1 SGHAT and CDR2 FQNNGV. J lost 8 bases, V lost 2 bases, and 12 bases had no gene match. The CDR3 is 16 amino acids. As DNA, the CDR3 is TGTGCCAGCAGCTTACGGGGAAACAGGGGGCCGGGAGGCTACACCTTC. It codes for CASSLRGNRGPGGYTF.

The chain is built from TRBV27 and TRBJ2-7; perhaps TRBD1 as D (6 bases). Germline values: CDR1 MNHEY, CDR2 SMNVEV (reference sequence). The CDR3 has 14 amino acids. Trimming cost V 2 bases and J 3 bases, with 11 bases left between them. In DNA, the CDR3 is TGTGCCAGCAGTTTAATGGCAGGGGACTACGAGCAGTACTTC. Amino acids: CASSLMAGDYEQYF.

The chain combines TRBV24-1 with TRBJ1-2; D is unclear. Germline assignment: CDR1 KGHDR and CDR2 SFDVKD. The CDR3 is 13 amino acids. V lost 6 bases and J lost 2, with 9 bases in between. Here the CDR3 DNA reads TGTGCCACCAGTCCTGACGGCAACTATGGCTACACCTTC. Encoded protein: CATSPDGNYGYTF.

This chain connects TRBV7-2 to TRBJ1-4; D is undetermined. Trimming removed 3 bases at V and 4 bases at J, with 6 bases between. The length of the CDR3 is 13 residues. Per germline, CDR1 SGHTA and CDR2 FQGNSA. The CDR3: CASSLRRNEKLFF. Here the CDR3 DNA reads TGTGCCAGCAGCTTGAGGCGTAATGAAAAACTGTTTTTT.

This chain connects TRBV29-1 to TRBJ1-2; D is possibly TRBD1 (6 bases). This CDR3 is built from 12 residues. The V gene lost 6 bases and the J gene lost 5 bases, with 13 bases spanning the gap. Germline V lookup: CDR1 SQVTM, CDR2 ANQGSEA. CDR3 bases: TGCAGCGTAGTACAGGGCCCTTATGGCTACACCTTC. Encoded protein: CSVVQGPYGYTF.

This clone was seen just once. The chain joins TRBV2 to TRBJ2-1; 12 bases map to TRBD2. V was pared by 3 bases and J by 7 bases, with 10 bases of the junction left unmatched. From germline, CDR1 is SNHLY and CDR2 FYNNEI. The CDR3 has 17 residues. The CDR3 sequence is CASSDLAGGPQGNEQFF. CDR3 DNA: TGTGCCAGCAGTGACCTAGCGGGGGGGCCCCAAGGGAATGAGCAGTTCTTC.

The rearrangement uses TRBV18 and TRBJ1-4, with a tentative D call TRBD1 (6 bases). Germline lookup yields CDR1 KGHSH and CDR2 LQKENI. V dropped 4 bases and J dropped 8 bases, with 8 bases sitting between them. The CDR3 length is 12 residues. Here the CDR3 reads CASSLDREKLFF. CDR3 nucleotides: TGTGCCAGCTCACTTGACAGGGAAAAACTGTTTTTT. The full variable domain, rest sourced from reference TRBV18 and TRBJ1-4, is NAGVMQNPRHLVRRRGQEARLRCSPMKGHSHVYWYRQLPEEGLKFMVYLQKENIIDESGMPKERFSAEFPKEGPSILRIQQVVRGDSAAYFCASSLDREKLFFGSGTQLSVL.

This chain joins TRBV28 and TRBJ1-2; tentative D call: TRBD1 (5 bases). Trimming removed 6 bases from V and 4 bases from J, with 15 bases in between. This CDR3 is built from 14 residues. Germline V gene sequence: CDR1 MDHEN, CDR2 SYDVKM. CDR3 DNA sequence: TGTGCCAGCAGGATTCTCGGGGGGACCTATGGCTACACCTTC. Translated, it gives CASRILGGTYGYTF.

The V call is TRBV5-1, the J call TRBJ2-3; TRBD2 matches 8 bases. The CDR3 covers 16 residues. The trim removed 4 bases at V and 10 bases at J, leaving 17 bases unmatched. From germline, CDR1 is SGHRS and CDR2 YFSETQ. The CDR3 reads CASSREVGGAPDSQYF. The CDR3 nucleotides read TGCGCCAGCAGCAGGGAAGTCGGGGGGGCCCCGGATTCGCAGTATTTT.